These 8 T cell receptor beta chains originate from one sample sequenced in a study. TCRdb called the RT-PCR reads again in MiXCR, with one record for every CDR3 protein. Among about 700,000 distinct CDR3 sequences, 14% were seen once, and the ten largest hold 3.6%. Sequenced material: memory CD4+ T cells from blood. The origin of the receptors is a female donor in good health, serving as a healthy control.

This clonotype has just a few counts. The J gene is TRBJ2-1, the V gene TRBV7-3; the D is unclear. Germline CDR1 and CDR2: SGHTA and FQGTGA. The CDR3 runs to 13 residues. V was clipped by 5 bases and J by 7 bases, with 12 bases between them. The CDR3 spells CASSPIPENEQFF. The CDR3 DNA reads as TGTGCCAGCAGCCCGATCCCGGAAAATGAGCAGTTCTTC.

This clonotype has at least ten counts. The rearrangement uses TRBV4-1 and TRBJ2-7; a possible D gene is TRBD2 (5 bases). This CDR3 is 15 amino acids long. CDR1 is MGHRA and CDR2 is YSYEKL in the germline V gene. Trimming stripped 1 base from V and 2 bases from J, with 12 bases between. For the CDR3, the DNA is TGCGCCAGCAGCCAAGCTCCTAGCAGTCCCTACGAGCAGTACTTC. Translation: CASSQAPSSPYEQYF.

The rearrangement uses TRBV28 and TRBJ1-5, with a tentative D call TRBD1 (5 bases). CDR1 is MDHEN, CDR2 SYDVKM, per germline. With 4 bases removed from V and 1 base from J, the gap between germline ends came to 14 bases. This CDR3 region has 16 residues. The CDR3: CASSSGEGLSNQPQHF. The CDR3 DNA sequence: TGTGCCAGCAGTTCGGGCGAGGGACTGAGCAATCAGCCCCAGCATTTT.

This clonotype appeared many times. The rearrangement links TRBV6-5 to TRBJ1-2, with 9 bases fitting TRBD1. The CDR3 length is 15 residues. The germline V gene encodes CDR1 MNHEY and CDR2 SVGAGI. V shed 7 bases and J 2 bases; nucleotides not matched to a gene: 8. CDR3 sequence: CASNRDREGNYGYTF. In DNA, the CDR3 is TGTGCCAGCAACCGGGACAGGGAGGGAAACTATGGCTACACCTTC.

The chain links TRBV6-2 or TRBV6-3 to TRBJ2-1; 9 bases map to TRBD1. Per germline, CDR1 MNHEY and CDR2 SVGEGT. There are 12 residues in the CDR3. The V gene end was trimmed by 6 bases and the J gene end by 15 bases; junction bases not matched to a gene: 9. In DNA, the CDR3 is TGTGCCAGCAGCCTGATTACGGGACAGGGGTTCTTC. It codes for CASSLITGQGFF.

The V and J genes are TRBV5-1 and TRBJ1-4, with 7 nucleotides matching TRBD1. Germline-derived CDR1 and CDR2 are SGHRS and YFSETQ. The CDR3 has 14 residues. J gave up 7 bases and V 4 bases, and 7 bases lay outside the gene matches. The CDR3 nucleotides are TGCGCCAGCAGCCCCCAGGGGGGAGGTGAAAAACTGTTTTTT. It specifies CASSPQGGGEKLFF.

This clonotype was picked up one time. V usage is TRBV28 and J usage is TRBJ2-3; a weak D match, TRBD2 (7 bases). The V gene's germline CDR1 is MDHEN and CDR2 SYDVKM. The CDR3 has 13 amino acids. Trimming pared 3 bases from V and 7 bases from J, leaving 11 bases between. CDR3 region: CASSLEGGHTQYF. The CDR3 nucleotides read TGTGCCAGCAGTTTGGAGGGGGGGCATACGCAGTATTTT.

In this sample, this clonotype turned up many times. J is TRBJ2-7 and V is TRBV5-6; 11 bases map to TRBD2. The junction had 10 bases not matched to a gene; V was cut back by 0 bases and J by 2 bases. The germline V gene has CDR1 SGHDT and CDR2 YYEEEE. CDR3 length: 18 residues. Here the CDR3 reads CASSLGIAGGSYAYEQYF. The CDR3 coding sequence is TGTGCCAGCAGCTTGGGGATAGCGGGAGGGTCCTACGCCTACGAGCAGTACTTC. The full variable domain, its missing parts supplied by reference TRBV5-6 and TRBJ2-7, is DAGVTQSPTHLIKTRGQQVTLRCSPKSGHDTVSWYQQALGQGPQFIFQYYEEEERQRGNFPDRFSGHQFPNYSSELNVNALLLGDSALYLCASSLGIAGGSYAYEQYFGPGTRLTVT.